These 15 T cell receptor beta chains share one sample of origin, sequenced in a study of T cells after yellow fever vaccination. TCRdb called the 5' RACE reads again in MiXCR, with one record for every CDR3 protein. The sample includes hundreds of thousands of distinct CDR3 sequences, around an eighth of them seen just once. The source material was PBMCs, sampled on the day of the yellow fever booster vaccination. The receptors originated from a man aged 30 to 45 who received the YFV17D yellow fever vaccine.

This clonotype has more than one count but fewer than ten. This chain joins TRBV29-1 and TRBJ2-1; 7 bases match TRBD2. J gave up 3 bases and V 7 bases, and 9 bases lay outside the gene matches. Germline values: CDR1 SQVTM, CDR2 ANQGSEA. There are 14 residues in the CDR3. The CDR3 nucleotides are TGCAGCGCCGGACTAGACCCCGTCTACAATGAGCAGTTCTTC. It codes for CSAGLDPVYNEQFF.

The chain is built from TRBV4-1 and TRBJ2-1; 10 bases are shared with TRBD2. The CDR3 is made up of 16 amino acids. The V gene's germline CDR1 is MGHRA and CDR2 YSYEKL. The ends lost 0 bases at V and 7 bases at J; junction bases unmatched: 6. DNA of the CDR3: TGCGCCAGCAGCCAAGATATAGGACTAGCGGCAAATGAGCAGTTCTTC. Residues: CASSQDIGLAANEQFF.

This rearrangement joins TRBV7-9 to TRBJ1-4; D is ambiguous. The germline V gene encodes CDR1 SEHNR and CDR2 FQNEAQ (reference sequence). V was pared by 5 bases and J by 0 bases, with 13 bases between. The CDR3 length is 16 residues. CDR3 nucleotides: TGTGCCAGCAGCCCCAATACGGCGGCAACTAATGAAAAACTGTTTTTT. Translated, it gives CASSPNTAATNEKLFF.

The chain joins TRBV28 to TRBJ2-1; 7 nucleotides match TRBD2. The CDR3 is 17 amino acids. CDR1 and CDR2 (germline): MDHEN, SYDVKM. Germline trimming cut 6 bases from V and 0 bases from J; bases unmatched to any gene: 11. The CDR3 coding sequence is TGTGCCAGCAGAGGAGGTAGCGGGTGGAGCTCCTACAATGAGCAGTTCTTC. This codes for CASRGGSGWSSYNEQFF.

The sample holds a few counts of this clonotype. The chain recombines TRBV7-3 with TRBJ2-1; a weak D match, TRBD1 (5 bases). The CDR3 extends over 14 amino acids. V was pared by 5 bases and J by 7 bases, with 15 bases between. Germline V gene sequence: CDR1 SGHTA, CDR2 FQGTGA. CDR3 coding DNA: TGTGCCAGCAGCCTCCAGGGCAGGTTAAATGAGCAGTTCTTC. Translated: CASSLQGRLNEQFF.

The table lists this clonotype with a few counts. This sequence joins TRBV3-1 and TRBJ2-1, with D perhaps given as TRBD1 or TRBD2 (5 bases each). CDR1 and CDR2 from the germline V gene are LGHDT and YNNKEL (reference sequence). V lost 4 bases and J 4 bases, leaving 14 bases between the germline ends. The CDR3 loop spans 15 amino acids. In nucleotides, the CDR3 is TGTGCCAGCAGCCGGGGGTACCTCGGGTACAATGAGCAGTTCTTC. The encoded protein is CASSRGYLGYNEQFF.

This clonotype appeared many times. The CDR3 bases are TGCGCCAGCAGCTTGAGTTCTAGCACAGATACGCAGTATTTT. Encoded protein: CASSLSSSTDTQYF. The genes are TRBV5-1 and TRBJ2-3; no definite D call. Looked up from germline, CDR1 is SGHRS and CDR2 is YFSETQ. CDR3 length equals 14 residues. The V end lost 1 base, the J end lost 0 bases, and 6 bases lay between the germline ends.

J is TRBJ2-5 and V is TRBV20-1, with 9 bases that match TRBD2. The CDR3 length is 16 residues. Per germline, CDR1 DFQATT and CDR2 SNEGSKA (reference sequence). V was clipped by 6 bases and J by 1 base; unmatched bases: 12. The CDR3: CSALGGGRALQETQYF. The CDR3 DNA follows: TGCAGTGCGCTAGGTGGCGGGAGGGCCCTCCAAGAGACCCAGTACTTC.

V usage is TRBV3-1 and J usage is TRBJ1-2; no firm D call. The CDR3 has 15 amino acids. V lost 4 bases to trimming and J lost 0 bases, with 12 bases between them. Germline V gene data show CDR1 as LGHDT and CDR2 as YNNKEL (reference sequence). CDR3 region: CASSLSNIANYGYTF. The CDR3 DNA is TGTGCCAGCAGCCTTAGCAACATAGCTAACTATGGCTACACCTTC.

This rearrangement joins TRBV20-1 to TRBJ2-1, with D perhaps TRBD2 (7 bases). Looked up from germline, CDR1 is DFQATT and CDR2 is SNEGSKA (reference sequence). This CDR3 is 12 amino acids long. The CDR3 spells CRVRGGRNEQFF. CDR3 in DNA: TGCAGGGTCCGCGGGGGCAGGAATGAGCAGTTCTTC.

The chain links TRBV3-1 to TRBJ1-6; the D gene is possibly TRBD1 (5 bases). The CDR3 totals 15 residues. Trimming removed 4 bases from V and 9 bases from J, with 16 bases in between. From germline, CDR1 is LGHDT and CDR2 YNNKEL (reference sequence). DNA for the CDR3: TGTGCCAGCAGCCCGCTCCCGATTGGGGCTTCACCCCTCCACTTT. It yields the protein CASSPLPIGASPLHF.

The rearrangement uses TRBV5-1 and TRBJ2-1; 12 bases align to TRBD1. Trimming took 5 bases from V and 3 from J; bases not matched to a gene: 18. The CDR3 is 20 amino acids. The germline gives CDR1 SGHRS, CDR2 YFSETQ. CDR3 coding DNA: TGCGCCAGCAGTTTTCCGGGACAGGGGGCGGAGGCGGCCATCTACAATGAGCAGTTCTTC. Encoded protein: CASSFPGQGAEAAIYNEQFF.

This clonotype occurred a few times. The gene calls are TRBV10-3 and TRBJ2-5, with 8 bases matching TRBD1. The CDR3 consists of 14 residues. From germline, CDR1 is ENHRY and CDR2 SYGVKD. V lost 10 bases and J lost 4; bases outside the gene matches: 11. The CDR3: CATGTGTGRETQYF. CDR3 nucleotide sequence: TGTGCCACGGGGACCGGGACAGGAAGAGAGACCCAGTACTTC.

This clonotype has only a few counts. The chain has TRBV7-2 and TRBJ1-5; D gene uncertain. V lost 0 bases to trimming and J lost 5 bases, with 5 bases between them. Germline V gene sequence: CDR1 SGHTA, CDR2 FQGNSA. The length of the CDR3 is 13 residues. CDR3 sequence (DNA): TGTGCCAGCAGCTTAGCGTTCGATCAGCCCCAGCATTTT. Residues: CASSLAFDQPQHF.

This clonotype was found a few times. This chain connects TRBV7-3 to TRBJ2-1; maybe TRBD2 (5 bases). Trimming cost V 5 bases and J 10 bases, with 15 bases left between them. From germline, CDR1 is SGHTA and CDR2 FQGTGA. The CDR3 is 13 amino acids. The CDR3 protein is CASSISVAGEQFF. Here the CDR3 DNA reads TGTGCCAGCAGCATCTCTGTGGCGGGCGAGCAGTTCTTC.